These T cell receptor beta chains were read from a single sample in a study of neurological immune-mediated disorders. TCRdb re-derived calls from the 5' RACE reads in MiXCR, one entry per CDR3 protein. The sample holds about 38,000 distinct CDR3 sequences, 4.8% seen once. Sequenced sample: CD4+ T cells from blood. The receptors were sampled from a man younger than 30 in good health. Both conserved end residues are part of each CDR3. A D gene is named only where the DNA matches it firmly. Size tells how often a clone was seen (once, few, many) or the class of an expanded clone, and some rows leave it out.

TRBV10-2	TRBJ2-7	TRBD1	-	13	CASGPGQGFEQYF	TGCGCCAGCGGCCCGGGACAGGGCTTCGAGCAGTACTTC
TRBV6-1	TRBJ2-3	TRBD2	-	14	CASSLAGGTDKQYF	TGTGCCAGCAGTCTAGCGGGGGGAACAGATAAGCAGTATTTT
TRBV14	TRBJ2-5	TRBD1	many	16	CASSQRRGTGEETQYF	TGTGCCAGCAGCCAACGGAGAGGTACAGGGGAGGAGACCCAGTACTTC
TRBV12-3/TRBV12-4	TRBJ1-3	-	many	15	CASSTLGTSSNTIYF	TGTGCCAGCAGTACTCTAGGGACTTCATCAAACACCATATATTTT
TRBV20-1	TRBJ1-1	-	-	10	CSFAYTEAFF	TGCAGTTTTGCTTACACTGAAGCTTTCTTT
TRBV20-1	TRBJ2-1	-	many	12	CSALRDYNEQFF	TGCAGTGCACTCAGAGATTACAATGAGCAGTTCTTC
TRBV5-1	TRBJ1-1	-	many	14	CASSRGTENTEAFF	TGCGCCAGCAGCCGCGGGACGGAGAACACTGAAGCTTTCTTT
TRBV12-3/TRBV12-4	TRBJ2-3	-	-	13	CAISLLGADTQYF	TGTGCCATCAGTTTATTGGGGGCAGATACACAGTATTTT
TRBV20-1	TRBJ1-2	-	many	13	CSARAGGNYGYTF	TGCAGTGCTAGAGCCGGCGGAAACTATGGCTACACCTTC
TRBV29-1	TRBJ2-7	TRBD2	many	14	CSVAASGGVYEQYF	TGCAGCGTCGCAGCTAGCGGGGGGGTCTACGAGCAGTACTTC
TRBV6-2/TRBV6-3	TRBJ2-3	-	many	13	CASSYSRSDTQYF	TGTGCCAGCAGTTACTCTCGGTCAGATACGCAGTATTTT
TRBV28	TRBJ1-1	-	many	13	CASSLLVETEAFF	TGTGCCAGCAGTTTATTGGTGGAGACTGAAGCTTTCTTT
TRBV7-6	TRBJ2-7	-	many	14	CASSLVYSSYEQYF	TGTGCCAGCAGCTTAGTCTACAGCTCCTACGAGCAGTACTTC